This TCR beta chain derives from a study of cytomegalovirus exposure and HLA in healthy donors. Study-wide background: Earlier results showed approximately 120 million unique TCR beta sequences derived from roughly 200 million T cells.

A multiplex PCR was run with 60 Vbeta primers and 13 Jbeta primers. Clones were sequenced by immunoSEQ multiplex PCR, and TCRdb holds only the in-frame ones, with some missing. The sample shows about 170,000 clones, just under 80% of them seen only once. Germline V gene data show CDR1 as SGHNT and CDR2 as YYREEE (reference sequence). The CDR3 is made up of 17 amino acids. Losses at the gene ends were 0 bases for V and 3 bases for J; bases not matched to a gene: 3. Details on this clone: The target antigen is unknown.

Findings and limits, study-wide: In an earlier analysis, most TCR beta V segments were productive about 87% or about 30% of the time.

Sequencing was performed on PBMCs. V is TRBV5-4 and J is TRBJ2-1; 13 bases fit TRBD2. This sequence was found in a woman aged 50 to 60 in good health and CMV-seropositive. CDR3 nucleotides: TGTGCCAGCAGCTTGGGGGGACTAGCGGGACACTACAATGAGCAGTTCTTC. It codes for CASSLGGLAGHYNEQFF.